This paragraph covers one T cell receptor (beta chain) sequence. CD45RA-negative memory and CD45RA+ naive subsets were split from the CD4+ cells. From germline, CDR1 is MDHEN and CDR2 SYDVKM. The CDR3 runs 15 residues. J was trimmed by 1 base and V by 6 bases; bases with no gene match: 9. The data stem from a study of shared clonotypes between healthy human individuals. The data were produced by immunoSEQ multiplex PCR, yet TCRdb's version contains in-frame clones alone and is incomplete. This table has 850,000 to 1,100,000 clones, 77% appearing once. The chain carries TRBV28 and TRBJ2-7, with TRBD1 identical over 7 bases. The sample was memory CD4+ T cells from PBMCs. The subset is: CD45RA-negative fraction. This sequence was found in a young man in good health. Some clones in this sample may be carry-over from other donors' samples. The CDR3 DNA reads TGTGCCAGCAGCTCGACAGGGTACGGGTCCTACGAGCAGTACTTC. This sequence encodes CASSSTGYGSYEQYF.